The T cell receptor beta chain under discussion was sequenced for a study of spatial heterogeneity in lung cancer. The V gene end was trimmed by 5 bases and the J gene end by 1 base; junction bases not matched to a gene: 7. This CDR3 is built from 17 residues. Germline CDR1 and CDR2: SGHTA and FQGTGA. Documented time point: blood at routine non-recurrence follow-up after resection. Each CDR3 protein gets one entry after TCRdb re-called the 5' RACE reads with MiXCR. This sample carries some 36,000 distinct CDR3 sequences, more than 6.5% of them seen once, and the ten largest clones take 9.4%. The chain uses TRBV7-3 and TRBJ2-1; TRBD2 aligns across 11 bases. The sequences come from PBMCs, collected at follow-up. This receptor was obtained from a male donor with early-stage non-small cell lung cancer. The CDR3 spells CASSLAGGGVSYNEQFF. Written as DNA, the CDR3 is TGTGCCAGCAGCCTAGCGGGGGGCGGCGTTTCCTACAATGAGCAGTTCTTC.